One and the same sample provided the 25 T cell receptor beta chains below, sequenced in a study of spatial heterogeneity in lung cancer. Noted time point: sample taken at primary tumor resection. Sequencing was performed on whole RNA extracted from tumor and nontumor lung tissue, or from frozen PBMC, and the material was left unsorted. TCRdb re-analysed the 5' RACE reads in MiXCR, keeping a single row per CDR3 protein. The profile shows more than 9,000 distinct CDR3 sequences, 5.5% to 8% of them singletons. The specimen comprised normal lung tissue next to the tumor, sampled at surgery. The receptors originated from a male donor with early-stage non-small cell lung cancer.

This clonotype was counted at least ten times. The size of this beta chain means little, since it is a stray read in a library made for alpha chains. The chain has TRBV4-1 and TRBJ1-3, with D hard to call. Trimming took off 7 bases at V and 0 bases at J, with 16 bases between the two ends. The germline CDR1 and CDR2 sequences are MGHRA and YSYEKL. This CDR3 spans 16 amino acids. The CDR3 loop is CASTLWAADSGNTIYF. CDR3 coding DNA: TGCGCCAGCACCCTATGGGCGGCGGACTCTGGAAACACCATATATTTT.

This clonotype has ten or more counts. A library prepared for alpha chains yielded this beta chain as an off-target read; its size is of little meaning. The rearrangement joins TRBV20-1 to TRBJ2-7; TRBD1 might be the D (5 bases). Germline CDR1 and CDR2: DFQATT and SNEGSKA (reference sequence). Trimming removed 6 bases at V and 2 bases at J, with 14 bases between. CDR3 length: 13 amino acids. The CDR3 region is CSAPQGETYEQYF. The CDR3 nucleotides read TGCAGTGCGCCTCAGGGTGAGACCTACGAGCAGTACTTC.

Many counts were recorded for this clonotype. With the library built for alpha chains, this beta chain is off target and its frequency is not meaningful. The chain carries TRBV29-1 and TRBJ2-2; D gene ambiguous. Per germline, CDR1 SQVTM and CDR2 ANQGSEA. The CDR3 covers 12 residues. Trimming shortened V by 0 bases and J by 6 bases, and 5 bases separated the two germline ends. CDR3 loop: CSVEDNPGELFF. In DNA form, the CDR3 reads TGCAGCGTTGAAGACAACCCCGGGGAGCTGTTTTTT.

By share, this clonotype ranks as medium-sized. This beta chain turned up in a library designed for alpha chains; as an off-target read, its abundance says little. The chain couples TRBV30 to TRBJ1-5, with D possibly being TRBD1 (5 bases). The CDR3 sequence is 15 residues long. In germline, CDR1 is GTSNPN, CDR2 SVGIG (reference sequence). V lost 0 bases and J lost 1, with 10 bases in between. The CDR3 loop is CAWSVGAPSNQPQHF. Written as DNA, the CDR3 is TGTGCCTGGAGTGTAGGGGCTCCGAGCAATCAGCCCCAGCATTTT.

This clonotype was recorded many times. This beta chain slipped into a library made for alpha chains as a stray read, so its size is not meaningful. The gene calls are TRBV15 and TRBJ2-1; TRBD1 is a possible D gene (6 bases). Trimming removed 2 bases from V and 6 bases from J, with 14 bases in between. The CDR3 has 15 amino acids. Germline CDR1 is LNHNV and CDR2 is YYDKDF (reference sequence). The CDR3 loop is CATSRFPGASNEQFF. In DNA form, the CDR3 reads TGTGCCACCAGCAGATTCCCAGGGGCTAGCAATGAGCAGTTCTTC. The full variable domain, its missing parts supplied by reference TRBV15 and TRBJ2-1, is DAMVIQNPRYQVTQFGKPVTLSCSQTLNHNVMYWYQQKSSQAPKLLFHYYDKDFNNEADTPDNFQSRRPNTSFCFLDIRSPGLGDTAMYLCATSRFPGASNEQFFGPGTRLTVL.

This clonotype occurred many times. This beta chain lies outside the target of a library built for alpha chains; its clone size means little. This rearrangement joins TRBV4-1 to TRBJ1-1, with unresolved D. Germline loops: CDR1 MGHRA, CDR2 YSYEKL. Trimming removed 4 bases at V and 2 bases at J, with 8 bases between. This CDR3 is built from 13 residues. For the CDR3, the DNA is TGCGCCAGCAGCCCGGTCCTAAACACTGAAGCTTTCTTT. Translating it yields CASSPVLNTEAFF.

This clonotype is labeled medium-sized. This beta chain is an off-target read within a library intended for alpha chains, so its frequency means little. This sequence joins TRBV5-4 and TRBJ2-3, with no clear D. Trimming removed 4 bases from V and 2 bases from J, with 11 bases in between. CDR3 size: 14 residues. The germline CDR1 and CDR2 sequences are SGHNT and YYREEE (reference sequence). The CDR3 nucleotides are TGTGCCAGCAGCCTTAAGAACCCCACAGATACGCAGTATTTT. Encoded protein: CASSLKNPTDTQYF.

This clonotype was detected ten times or more. The size of this beta chain means little, since it is a stray read in a library made for alpha chains. J is TRBJ1-6 and V is TRBV7-2; TRBD1 aligns across 10 bases. Germline CDR1 reads SGHTA; CDR2 reads FQGNSA. This CDR3 comprises 14 residues. The V gene end was trimmed by 3 bases and the J gene end by 9 bases; junction bases not matched to a gene: 2. The CDR3 nucleotides read TGTGCCAGCAGCTTGACAGGGGGCGGTTCACCCCTCCACTTT. Amino acids: CASSLTGGGSPLHF.

By its share, this clonotype is medium-sized. A library prepared for alpha chains yielded this beta chain as an off-target read; its size is of little meaning. The CDR3 nucleotides read TGTGCCAGCAGCCTGGGACAGGGAGGACTCACTGAAGCTTTCTTT. It yields the protein CASSLGQGGLTEAFF. The chain couples TRBV5-4 to TRBJ1-1, with 9 bases that match TRBD1. CDR3 length: 15 residues. Germline V lookup: CDR1 SGHNT, CDR2 YYREEE (reference sequence). V shed 4 bases, J shed 4 bases, and the junction held 8 bases outside the gene matches.

The table lists this clonotype with many counts. Mismatch with germline at one junction end may stem from a read error. The library was built for alpha chains, so this beta chain is an off-target read and its size means little. The rearrangement links TRBV29-1 to TRBJ1-1, with a tentative D call TRBD1 (6 bases). Looked up from germline, CDR1 is SQVTM and CDR2 is ANQGSEA. This CDR3 spans 13 amino acids. The CDR3 loop is CSVAAVRGPWGDF. For the CDR3, the DNA is TGCAGCGTCGCGGCGGTCAGGGGCCCCTGGGGGGATTTT.

About this clonotype: This beta chain was picked up by a library intended for alpha chains and is off target, so its count carries little meaning. V usage is TRBV12-3 or TRBV12-4 and J usage is TRBJ2-1; tentative D call: TRBD2 (5 bases). Trimming stripped 5 bases from V and 1 base from J, with 12 bases between. The CDR3 is 15 residues long. The CDR3, as DNA: TGTGCCAGCAGTCCCCGGACTGGTTCCTACAATGAGCAGTTCTTC. Residues: CASSPRTGSYNEQFF.

The table lists this clonotype with many counts. Because the library targeted alpha chains, this beta chain is an off-target read whose size means little. The CDR3: CSAPDSNYGYTF. In DNA, the CDR3 is TGCAGTGCCCCGGACAGTAACTATGGCTACACCTTC. The J gene is TRBJ1-2, the V gene TRBV20-1, with D possibly being TRBD1 (6 bases). This CDR3 is 12 amino acids long. The germline gives CDR1 DFQATT, CDR2 SNEGSKA (reference sequence). V gave up 6 bases and J gave up 1 base, with 9 bases separating them.

This clonotype showed up many times. With the library built for alpha chains, this beta chain is off target and its frequency is not meaningful. The chain recombines TRBV12-3 or TRBV12-4 with TRBJ2-7; D gene ambiguous. The CDR3 totals 15 residues. V gave up 1 base and J gave up 6 bases, with 16 bases separating them. DNA for the CDR3: TGTGCCAGCAGTTTAGTGGCTACTCCGTCCGGCGAGCAGTACTTC. It specifies CASSLVATPSGEQYF.

This clonotype occurred many times. A library made for alpha chains picked up this beta chain off target, so its size means little. The rearrangement links TRBV20-1 to TRBJ1-2; 8 bases fit TRBD1. This CDR3 has 16 residues. The germline CDR1 and CDR2 sequences are DFQATT and SNEGSKA (reference sequence). The V gene end was trimmed by 0 bases and the J gene end by 5 bases; junction bases not matched to a gene: 11. The CDR3 loop reads CSARDQDREPLYGYTF. The CDR3 region has the DNA TGCAGTGCTAGAGATCAGGACAGGGAACCCTTATATGGCTACACCTTC.

This clonotype was seen many times. A library made for alpha chains picked up this beta chain off target, so its size means little. This rearrangement joins TRBV27 to TRBJ2-1; the D gene is possibly TRBD1 (6 bases). Trimming left V 4 bases short and J 0 bases short, with 16 bases between. Per the germline V gene, CDR1 is MNHEY and CDR2 is SMNVEV (reference sequence). The CDR3 contains 17 residues. CDR3 sequence: CASSSGQILSSYNEQFF. The CDR3 DNA reads TGTGCCAGCAGTTCCGGACAGATATTGAGCTCCTACAATGAGCAGTTCTTC.

At least ten counts were recorded for this clonotype. This beta chain is a stray sequence in a library constructed for alpha chains; its clone size is not meaningful. This sequence joins TRBV27 and TRBJ2-3, with D perhaps TRBD2 (5 bases). Trimming stripped 4 bases from V and 4 bases from J, with 15 bases between. Germline CDR1 reads MNHEY; CDR2 reads SMNVEV (reference sequence). CDR3 length: 15 residues. This CDR3 is CASSSPPSGADTQYF. For the CDR3, the DNA is TGTGCCAGCAGTTCCCCTCCGTCCGGGGCAGATACGCAGTATTTT.

As to this clonotype: This beta chain is a stray read from a library made for alpha chains; its abundance is not meaningful. This sequence joins TRBV27 and TRBJ2-1; D unresolved. CDR1 MNHEY and CDR2 SMNVEV come from the germline V gene (reference sequence). V lost 3 bases and J lost 9, with 9 bases in between. This CDR3 is 12 amino acids long. DNA for the CDR3: TGTGCCAGCAGTTTTAGCCGAGGTGAGCAGTTCTTC. It specifies CASSFSRGEQFF.

By proportion, this clonotype is medium-sized. The library was prepared for alpha chains; this beta chain is a stray read, so its frequency means little. The rearrangement joins TRBV24-1 to TRBJ1-5, with a possible D match to TRBD1 (5 bases). V lost 8 bases and J 3 bases, leaving 10 bases between the germline ends. CDR1 is KGHDR and CDR2 is SFDVKD in the germline V gene. The length of the CDR3 is 13 residues. DNA for the CDR3: TGTGCCACCACCGAGGGGACCAATCAGCCCCAGCATTTT. Amino acids: CATTEGTNQPQHF.

Sample share makes this clonotype medium-sized (0.01 to 0.1%). This beta chain lies outside the target of a library built for alpha chains; its clone size means little. The rearrangement joins TRBV12-5 to TRBJ2-1; D uncertain. The CDR3 has 14 amino acids. V was trimmed by 1 base and J by 8 bases, leaving 12 bases between them. From germline, CDR1 is LGHNT and CDR2 FRNRAP. DNA for the CDR3: TGTGCTAGTGGTTTGGACCGGGTGTCGGATGAGCAGTTCTTC. This sequence encodes CASGLDRVSDEQFF.

Ten or more counts support this clonotype. This beta chain appears as a stray read in a library generated for alpha chains; its size is not informative. The chain's CDR3 is CASSEVTGNTEAFF. CDR3 nucleotides: TGTGCCAGCAGTGAGGTCACAGGGAACACTGAAGCTTTCTTT. The chain links TRBV2 to TRBJ1-1, with D maybe TRBD1 (5 bases). V was shortened by 3 bases and J by 1 base, with 9 bases between the two germline ends. Per germline, CDR1 SNHLY and CDR2 FYNNEI. CDR3 length: 14 residues.

A word on this clonotype: The size of this beta chain means little, since it is a stray read in a library made for alpha chains. CDR3 bases: TGTGCCAGCAGCTACCAGGAGGGGGCTGAAGCTTTCTTT. This encodes CASSYQEGAEAFF. This rearrangement joins TRBV11-1 to TRBJ1-1; D is perhaps TRBD1 (6 bases). Germline V CDR1 and CDR2: SGHAT, FQDESV (reference sequence). This CDR3 has 13 residues. V was trimmed by 4 bases and J by 6 bases, leaving 12 bases between them.

A note on this clonotype: A much bigger clone sits one base away, suggesting this may be a read error. This beta chain appears as a stray read in a library generated for alpha chains; its size is not informative. The chain has TRBV7-9 and TRBJ1-5, with D possibly being TRBD1 or TRBD2 (5 bases each). The end of the DNA fits TRBJ2-3 better, so the J call may be wrong. Germline V lookup: CDR1 SEHNR, CDR2 FQNEAQ (reference sequence). The CDR3 is 15 residues long. The CDR3 DNA follows: TGTGCCAGCAGCTTAGGGGACGCCAGCAATCAGCCCCAGTATTTT. Protein product: CASSLGDASNQPQYF.

This clonotype counts as medium-sized. The library was prepared for alpha chains; this beta chain is a stray read, so its frequency means little. The rearrangement joins TRBV7-9 to TRBJ2-2, with 8 bases identical to TRBD2. J lost 0 bases, V lost 2 bases, and 8 bases had no gene match. The CDR3 spans 18 residues. The germline V gene encodes CDR1 SEHNR and CDR2 FQNEAQ (reference sequence). CDR3 DNA sequence: TGTGCCAGCAGCTTAATAGCGGGGCTTGCGACGAACACCGGGGAGCTGTTTTTT. Encoded protein: CASSLIAGLATNTGELFF.

This clonotype is large in the sample. This beta chain is an off-target read within a library intended for alpha chains, so its frequency means little. V is TRBV10-3 and J is TRBJ1-2; unclear D gene. In germline, CDR1 is ENHRY, CDR2 SYGVKD. V shed 4 bases and J shed 8 bases, with 8 bases lying between them. The CDR3 covers 11 residues. The CDR3 spells CAISAGEGYTF. CDR3 DNA sequence: TGTGCCATCAGTGCCGGGGAGGGCTACACCTTC.

The table lists this clonotype with many counts. The library was built for alpha chains, so this beta chain is an off-target read and its size means little. The V gene is TRBV28, the J gene TRBJ1-5, with 8 bases fitting TRBD1. V lost 11 bases to trimming and J lost 9 bases; unmatched junction nucleotides: 9. Germline V gives CDR1 MDHEN, CDR2 SYDVKM. The CDR3 extends over 12 amino acids. This CDR3 reads CAVRQGIWPQHF. DNA for the CDR3: TGTGCCGTACGACAGGGGATCTGGCCCCAGCATTTT.